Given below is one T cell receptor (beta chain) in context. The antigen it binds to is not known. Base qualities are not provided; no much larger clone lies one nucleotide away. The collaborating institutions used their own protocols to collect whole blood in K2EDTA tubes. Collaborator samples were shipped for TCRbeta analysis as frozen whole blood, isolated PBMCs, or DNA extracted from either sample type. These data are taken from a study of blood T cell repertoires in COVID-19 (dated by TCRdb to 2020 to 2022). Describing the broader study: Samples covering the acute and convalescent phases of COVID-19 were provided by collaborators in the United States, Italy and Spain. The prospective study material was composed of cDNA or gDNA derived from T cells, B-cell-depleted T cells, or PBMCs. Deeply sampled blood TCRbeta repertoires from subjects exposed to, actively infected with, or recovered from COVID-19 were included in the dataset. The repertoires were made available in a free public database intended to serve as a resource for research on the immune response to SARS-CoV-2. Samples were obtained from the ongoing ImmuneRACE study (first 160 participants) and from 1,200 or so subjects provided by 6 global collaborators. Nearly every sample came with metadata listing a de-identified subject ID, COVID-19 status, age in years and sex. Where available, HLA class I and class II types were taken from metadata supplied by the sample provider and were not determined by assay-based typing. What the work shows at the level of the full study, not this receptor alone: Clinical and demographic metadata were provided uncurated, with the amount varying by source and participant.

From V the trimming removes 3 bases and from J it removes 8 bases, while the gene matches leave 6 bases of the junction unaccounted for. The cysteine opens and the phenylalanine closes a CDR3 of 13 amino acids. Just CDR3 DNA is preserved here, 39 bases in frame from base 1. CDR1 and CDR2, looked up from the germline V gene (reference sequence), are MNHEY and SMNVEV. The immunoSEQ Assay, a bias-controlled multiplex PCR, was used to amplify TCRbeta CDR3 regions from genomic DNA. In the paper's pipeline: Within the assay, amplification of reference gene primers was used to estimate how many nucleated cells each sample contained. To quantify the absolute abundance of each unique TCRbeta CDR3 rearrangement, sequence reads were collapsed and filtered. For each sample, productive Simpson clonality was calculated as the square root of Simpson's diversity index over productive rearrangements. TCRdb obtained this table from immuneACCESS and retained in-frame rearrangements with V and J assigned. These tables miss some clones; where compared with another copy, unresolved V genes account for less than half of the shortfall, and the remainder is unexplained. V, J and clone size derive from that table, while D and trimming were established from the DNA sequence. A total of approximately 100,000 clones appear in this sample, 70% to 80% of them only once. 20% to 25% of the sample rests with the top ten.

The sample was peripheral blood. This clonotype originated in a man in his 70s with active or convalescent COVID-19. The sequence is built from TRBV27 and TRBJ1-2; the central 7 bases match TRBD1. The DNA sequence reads TGTGCCAGCAGTTTTGGCAGGGGGATGGGCTACACCTTC. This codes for CASSFGRGMGYTF.